The next 29 T cell receptor beta chains were all read from a single sample in a study of T cell changes during pregnancy in multiple sclerosis. Some clones are missing from TCRdb's copy, which holds only in-frame ones; the method was immunoSEQ multiplex PCR. The sample lists more than 35,000 clones; 80% to 95% were seen once. The sample was CD4+ T cells from peripheral blood mononuclear cells, taken in the third trimester of pregnancy. These receptors came from a female donor in good health, enrolled as a control in a pregnancy study.

The genes are TRBV5-8 and TRBJ1-2; D ambiguous. The CDR3 runs to 13 residues. Germline CDR1 reads SGHTS; CDR2 reads YDEGEE. V lost 2 bases to trimming and J lost 8 bases, with 13 bases between them. CDR3 in amino acids: CASSFPGVQGYTF. The CDR3 nucleotides are TGTGCCAGCAGCTTTCCGGGAGTGCAGGGCTACACCTTC.

J is TRBJ2-7 and V is TRBV2; 12 nucleotides line up with TRBD1. The CDR3 is 12 amino acids. With 11 bases clipped from V and 3 bases from J, the junction kept 2 bases outside the gene matches. Germline V lookup: CDR1 SNHLY, CDR2 FYNNEI. The CDR3 nucleotides read TGTGCCGGGACAGGGGGCGGCTACGAGCAGTACTTC. It encodes CAGTGGGYEQYF.

The chain links TRBV7-3 to TRBJ2-2; TRBD2 is a possible D gene (6 bases). CDR3 size: 16 residues. V lost 1 base, J lost 7 bases, and 16 bases lay in between. The germline CDR1 and CDR2 sequences are SGHTA and FQGTGA. CDR3 sequence: CASSLSRAGNVGELFF. As DNA, the CDR3 is TGTGCCAGCAGCTTAAGTAGGGCGGGGAATGTCGGGGAGCTGTTTTTT. The full variable domain, in which reference TRBV7-3 and TRBJ2-2 provide the parts outside the CDR3, is GAGVSQTPSNKVTEKGKYVELRCDPISGHTALYWYRQSLGQGPEFLIYFQGTGAADDSGLPNDRFFAVRPEGSVSTLKIQRTERGDSAVYLCASSLSRAGNVGELFFGEGSRLTVL.

This chain uses TRBV10-2 with TRBJ1-1; TRBD1 aligns across 7 bases. From germline, CDR1 is WSHSY and CDR2 SAAADI. The CDR3 totals 13 residues. Trimming at V came to 7 bases and at J to 7 bases, leaving 9 bases not matched to a gene. The CDR3 here is CASKRQGGNEAFF. CDR3 bases: TGCGCCAGCAAACGACAGGGAGGAAATGAAGCTTTCTTT.

J is TRBJ1-6 and V is TRBV7-2; TRBD1 matches at 7 bases. J lost 9 bases, V lost 3 bases, and 8 bases had no gene match. The CDR3 runs 15 residues. Germline V gene lookup returns CDR1 SGHTA and CDR2 FQGNSA. CDR3 residues: CASSFRQGAVSPLHF. CDR3 nucleotide sequence: TGTGCCAGCAGCTTCCGACAGGGCGCGGTTTCACCCCTCCACTTT.

V gene TRBV2 combines with J gene TRBJ1-5; D is possibly TRBD1 (6 bases). Deletions cut 6 bases from V and 5 bases from J, with 11 bases between. Germline CDR1 and CDR2: SNHLY and FYNNEI. The CDR3 covers 13 residues. The CDR3 DNA reads as TGTGCCAGCAGGGGGGACACTTATCAGCCCCAGCATTTT. It specifies CASRGDTYQPQHF.

The CDR3 nucleotides read TGTGCCATCAAGGGGGGGCGCGGGTCTGAAGCTTTCTTT. Its protein is CAIKGGRGSEAFF. The V and J genes are TRBV10-3 and TRBJ1-1, with D tentatively TRBD1 (6 bases). This CDR3 comprises 13 residues. Trimming stripped 7 bases from V and 6 bases from J, with 15 bases between. CDR1 is ENHRY, CDR2 SYGVKD, per germline.

This sequence joins TRBV6-5 and TRBJ1-6, with D possibly TRBD1 on 5 matching bases. The CDR3 contains 12 residues. Trimming left V 10 bases short and J 8 bases short, with 12 bases between. The germline V gene encodes CDR1 MNHEY and CDR2 SVGAGI. In DNA form, the CDR3 reads TGTGCCACCGGGCCACAGGATTCACCCCTCCACTTT. Translating it yields CATGPQDSPLHF.

V gene TRBV6-6 combines with J gene TRBJ2-5; 11 nucleotides line up with TRBD2. The CDR3 is made up of 13 amino acids. Trimming took 7 bases from V and 5 from J; bases not matched to a gene: 3. The germline V gene has CDR1 MNHNY and CDR2 SVGAGI (reference sequence). CDR3 amino acids: CASIRTSGETQYF. The CDR3 DNA reads as TGTGCCAGCATCCGGACTAGCGGGGAGACCCAGTACTTC.

The chain joins TRBV5-1 to TRBJ1-2, with 8 bases aligning to TRBD1. Losses at the gene ends were 4 bases for V and 5 bases for J; bases not matched to a gene: 7. Per the germline V gene, CDR1 is SGHRS and CDR2 is YFSETQ. The length of the CDR3 is 14 residues. The CDR3: CASSLDRARYGYTF. The CDR3 DNA follows: TGCGCCAGCAGCCTGGACAGGGCAAGGTATGGCTACACCTTC. Full variable domain (outside the CDR3, taken from reference TRBV5-1 and TRBJ1-2): KAGVTQTPRYLIKTRGQQVTLSCSPISGHRSVSWYQQTPGQGLQFLFEYFSETQRNKGNFPGRFSGRQFSNSRSEMNVSTLELGDSALYLCASSLDRARYGYTFGSGTRLTVV.

This chain joins TRBV9 and TRBJ1-5; 10 bases are shared with TRBD1. V dropped 4 bases and J dropped 5; count of bases not matched to a gene: 6. CDR1 and CDR2 (germline): SGDLS, YYNGEE. CDR3 length equals 15 residues. The DNA for the CDR3 is TGTGCCAGCAGCCCGGGACAGGGGAGTTATCAGCCCCAGCATTTT. Translating it yields CASSPGQGSYQPQHF.

V usage is TRBV29-1 and J usage is TRBJ2-5, with D tentatively TRBD1 (5 bases). CDR3 length: 14 residues. Trimming removed 4 bases from V and 5 bases from J, with 17 bases in between. Germline V CDR1 and CDR2: SQVTM, ANQGSEA. CDR3 nucleotides: TGCAGCGTTGGGGGTTTGCAGGGCCTTGAGACCCAGTACTTC. It is translated as CSVGGLQGLETQYF.

The CDR3 reads CSVEEAFTEAFF. The CDR3 DNA is TGCAGCGTTGAGGAGGCCTTCACTGAAGCTTTCTTT. The chain employs TRBV29-1 and TRBJ1-1, with D uncertain. CDR1 is SQVTM, CDR2 ANQGSEA, per germline. This CDR3 spans 12 amino acids. V dropped 3 bases and J dropped 4 bases, with 9 bases sitting between them.

The count of this clone is one. This chain links TRBV10-3 with TRBJ2-7; possible D gene TRBD1, 6 bases. Germline CDR1 and CDR2: ENHRY and SYGVKD. The V end lost 6 bases, the J end lost 3 bases, and 12 bases lay between the germline ends. This CDR3 has 13 amino acids. The CDR3 reads CAIRPDSDYEQYF. Written as DNA, the CDR3 is TGTGCCATCAGACCGGACAGCGACTACGAGCAGTACTTC.

This chain joins TRBV4-1 and TRBJ1-1; D remains unclear. Trimming stripped 1 base from V and 1 base from J, with 7 bases between. CDR3 length equals 14 residues. The germline V gene has CDR1 MGHRA and CDR2 YSYEKL. CDR3 sequence reads: CASSQVSPNTEAFF. The CDR3 DNA reads as TGCGCCAGCAGCCAAGTTAGCCCGAACACTGAAGCTTTCTTT.

This rearrangement joins TRBV29-1 to TRBJ2-5, with D perhaps matching TRBD2 (5 bases). V lost 5 bases and J lost 9, with 13 bases in between. Looked up from germline, CDR1 is SQVTM and CDR2 is ANQGSEA. The CDR3 is 11 amino acids. The CDR3 loop reads CSVPVTGSQYF. The CDR3 DNA reads as TGCAGCGTTCCTGTGACGGGGTCCCAGTACTTC.

This chain joins TRBV5-6 and TRBJ2-2, with 10 bases matching TRBD1. Per germline, CDR1 SGHDT and CDR2 YYEEEE. The CDR3 is 16 amino acids. V lost 0 bases and J lost 3; bases outside the gene matches: 2. The CDR3 protein is CASSLVGTGDTGELFF. The CDR3 DNA reads TGTGCCAGCAGCTTGGTAGGGACAGGGGACACCGGGGAGCTGTTTTTT.

CDR3 amino acids: CASSPSGLQPQHF. The CDR3 coding sequence is TGTGCCAGCAGCCCATCTGGACTCCAGCCCCAGCATTTT. The J gene is TRBJ1-5, the V gene TRBV7-2; D uncertain. The length of the CDR3 is 13 residues. In germline, CDR1 is SGHTA, CDR2 FQGNSA. With 5 bases removed from V and 7 bases from J, the gap between germline ends came to 12 bases.

The V call is TRBV19, the J call TRBJ1-1; TRBD1 matches 7 bases. CDR3 size: 14 residues. From germline, CDR1 is LNHDA and CDR2 SQIVND (reference sequence). The V and J ends lost 2 bases and 8 bases, in that order; junction bases with no gene match: 8. The CDR3 protein is CASSILRTGSEAFF. CDR3 bases: TGTGCCAGTAGTATACTCCGGACAGGTTCCGAAGCTTTCTTT.

The chain uses TRBV4-3 and TRBJ2-5, with 9 bases that match TRBD2. Germline CDR1 reads LGHNA; CDR2 reads YSLEER. The V gene end was trimmed by 0 bases and the J gene end by 5 bases; junction bases not matched to a gene: 4. The CDR3 sequence is 15 residues long. As DNA, the CDR3 is TGCGCCAGCAGCCAAGAGGCTAGCGGGGCCGAGACCCAGTACTTC. It encodes CASSQEASGAETQYF.

The genes are TRBV7-2 and TRBJ1-2, with 9 bases lining up with TRBD1. The length of the CDR3 is 15 residues. Trimming cost V 5 bases and J 0 bases; bases outside gene matches: 4. Germline lookup yields CDR1 SGHTA and CDR2 FQGNSA. CDR3 nucleotide sequence: TGTGCCAGCAGCACGCGACAGGGGGCTAACTATGGCTACACCTTC. Amino acids: CASSTRQGANYGYTF.

The CDR3 region is CASSVGPTSYNEQFF. The CDR3 DNA reads as TGTGCCAGCAGCGTAGGCCCTACCTCCTACAATGAGCAGTTCTTC. This sequence joins TRBV9 and TRBJ2-1; D is uncertain. Germline assignment: CDR1 SGDLS and CDR2 YYNGEE. With 0 bases removed from V and 0 bases from J, the gap between germline ends came to 7 bases. The CDR3 extends over 15 amino acids.

The rearrangement joins TRBV9 to TRBJ2-1; TRBD2 agrees at 11 bases. This CDR3 has 15 residues. Germline V gives CDR1 SGDLS, CDR2 YYNGEE. The ends lost 3 bases at V and 4 bases at J; junction bases unmatched: 3. The chain's CDR3 is CASSASGGPYNEQFF. DNA for the CDR3: TGTGCCAGCAGCGCTAGCGGGGGGCCTTACAATGAGCAGTTCTTC.

The chain recombines TRBV10-3 with TRBJ1-2, with a weak D call TRBD1 (6 bases). Trimming removed 2 bases from V and 7 bases from J, with 14 bases in between. Germline V gives CDR1 ENHRY, CDR2 SYGVKD. The CDR3 runs to 14 residues. The CDR3 DNA sequence: TGTGCCATCAGTGAGCAGGGGCCTGAGAGTGGCTACACCTTC. Translation: CAISEQGPESGYTF.

The chain joins TRBV5-3 to TRBJ1-2, with 12 bases aligning to TRBD1. TRBV5-3 is reported as an ORF; its role is uncertain. The CDR3 runs 18 residues. J lost 3 bases, V lost 3 bases, and 12 bases had no gene match. The CDR3 nucleotides read TGTGCCAGAAGCTGGGAAGGGGGACAGGGGGCGCCGGACTATGGCTACACCTTC. Translation gives CARSWEGGQGAPDYGYTF.

This clone was found once. The gene calls are TRBV12-5 and TRBJ2-3; D possibly corresponds to TRBD1 (6 bases). CDR3 length: 14 amino acids. CDR1 is LGHNT and CDR2 is FRNRAP in the germline V gene. The V and J ends lost 6 bases and 6 bases respectively, with 16 bases between them. The CDR3 coding sequence is TGTGCTAGTGGGATGGACTGGGGGCGGGATACGCAGTATTTT. Translating gives CASGMDWGRDTQYF. Combining the CDR3 with reference TRBV12-5 and TRBJ2-3 gives the whole variable domain DARVTQTPRHKVTEMGQEVTMRCQPILGHNTVFWYRQTMMQGLELLAYFRNRAPLDDSGMPKDRFSAEMPDATLATLKIQPSEPRDSAVYFCASGMDWGRDTQYFGPGTRLTVL.

DNA for the CDR3: TGTGCCAGCAGCTCGGACAGGTTCACTGAAGCTTTCTTT. Its protein product is CASSSDRFTEAFF. The V call is TRBV5-5, the J call TRBJ1-1; 7 bases fit TRBD1. The V and J ends lost 3 bases and 4 bases, in that order; junction bases with no gene match: 3. The CDR3 spans 13 residues. Germline CDR1 reads SGHKS; CDR2 reads YYEKEE (reference sequence).

This clone was counted between two and nine times. The rearrangement joins TRBV4-1 to TRBJ2-5; TRBD2 matches 11 bases. Unmatched junction bases numbered 15, after V lost 4 bases and J lost 2 bases. CDR3 length equals 19 residues. Germline CDR1 reads MGHRA; CDR2 reads YSYEKL. CDR3 DNA: TGCGCCAGCAGCCCCCTAACCTGGCCACTAGCGGGGGATCAAGAGACCCAGTACTTC. Protein product: CASSPLTWPLAGDQETQYF.

The V gene is TRBV15, the J gene TRBJ1-1, with D uncertain. Trimming took 0 bases from V and 11 from J, leaving 16 bases between them. Looked up from germline, CDR1 is LNHNV and CDR2 is YYDKDF (reference sequence). The CDR3 has 14 amino acids. The CDR3 sequence: CATSREGFGGRAFF. The CDR3 bases are TGTGCCACCAGCAGAGAAGGGTTCGGAGGGCGGGCTTTCTTT. The entire variable domain, with the rest obtained from reference TRBV15 and TRBJ1-1, is as follows: DAMVIQNPRYQVTQFGKPVTLSCSQTLNHNVMYWYQQKSSQAPKLLFHYYDKDFNNEADTPDNFQSRRPNTSFCFLDIRSPGLGDTAMYLCATSREGFGGRAFFGQGTRLTVV.